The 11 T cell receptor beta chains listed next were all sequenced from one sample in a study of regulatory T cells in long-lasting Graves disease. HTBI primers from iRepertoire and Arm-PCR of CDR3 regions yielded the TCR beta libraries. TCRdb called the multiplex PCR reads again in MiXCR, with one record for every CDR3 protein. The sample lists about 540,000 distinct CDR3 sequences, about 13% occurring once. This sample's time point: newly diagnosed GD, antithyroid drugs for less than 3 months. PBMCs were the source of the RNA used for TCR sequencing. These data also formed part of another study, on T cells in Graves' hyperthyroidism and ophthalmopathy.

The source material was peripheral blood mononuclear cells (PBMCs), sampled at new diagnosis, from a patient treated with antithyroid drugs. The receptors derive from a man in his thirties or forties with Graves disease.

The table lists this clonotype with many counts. CDR3 DNA: TGTGCCAGTCGTAAGTATGAGGAAGCTTTCTTT. Its translation is CASRKYEEAFF. The chain combines TRBV18 with TRBJ1-1; D is undetermined. Germline V gene data show CDR1 as KGHSH and CDR2 as LQKENI. The CDR3 runs to 11 residues. Trimming removed 9 bases at V and 8 bases at J, with 13 bases between.

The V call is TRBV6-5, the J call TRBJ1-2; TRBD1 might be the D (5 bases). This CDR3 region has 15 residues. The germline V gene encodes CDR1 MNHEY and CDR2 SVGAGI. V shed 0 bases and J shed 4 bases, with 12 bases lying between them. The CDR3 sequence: CASSYSRGRTYGYTF. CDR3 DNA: TGTGCCAGCAGTTACTCGAGGGGCAGGACCTATGGCTACACCTTC.

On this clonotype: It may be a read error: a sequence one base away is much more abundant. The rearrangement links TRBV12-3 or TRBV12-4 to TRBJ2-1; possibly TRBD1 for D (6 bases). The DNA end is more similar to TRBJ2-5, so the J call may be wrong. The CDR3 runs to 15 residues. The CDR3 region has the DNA TGTGCCAGCAGCAAAATACAGGGTTATTTGGAGGCCCAGTACTTC. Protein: CASSKIQGYLEAQYF.

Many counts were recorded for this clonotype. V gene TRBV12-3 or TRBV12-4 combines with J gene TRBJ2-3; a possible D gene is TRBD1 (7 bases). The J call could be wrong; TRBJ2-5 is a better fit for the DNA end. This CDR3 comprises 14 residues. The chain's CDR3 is CASSQGLQGGTQYF. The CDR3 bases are TGTGCCAGCAGCCAAGGACTCCAGGGGGGGACCCAGTACTTC.

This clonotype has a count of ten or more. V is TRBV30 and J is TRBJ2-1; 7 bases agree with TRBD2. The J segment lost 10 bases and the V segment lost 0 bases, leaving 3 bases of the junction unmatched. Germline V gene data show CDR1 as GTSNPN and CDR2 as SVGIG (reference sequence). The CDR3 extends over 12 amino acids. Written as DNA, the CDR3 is TGTGCCTGGAGTGTACGAGCGGGGGAGCAGTTCTTC. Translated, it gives CAWSVRAGEQFF.

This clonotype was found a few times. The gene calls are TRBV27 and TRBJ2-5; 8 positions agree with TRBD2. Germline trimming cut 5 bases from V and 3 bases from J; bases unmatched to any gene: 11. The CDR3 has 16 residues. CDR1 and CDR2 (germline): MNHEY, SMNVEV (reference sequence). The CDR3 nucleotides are TGTGCCAGCAGTAGCTATAGCGGTAGCGGGGAAGAGACCCAGTACTTC. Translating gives CASSSYSGSGEETQYF.

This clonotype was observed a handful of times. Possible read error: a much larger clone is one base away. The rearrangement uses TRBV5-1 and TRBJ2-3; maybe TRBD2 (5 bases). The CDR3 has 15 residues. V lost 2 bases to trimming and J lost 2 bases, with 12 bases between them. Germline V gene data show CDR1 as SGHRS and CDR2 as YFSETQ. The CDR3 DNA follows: TGCGCCAGCAGCTTTAAGCTGACTACCACAGATACGCAGTATTTT. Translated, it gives CASSFKLTTTDTQYF.

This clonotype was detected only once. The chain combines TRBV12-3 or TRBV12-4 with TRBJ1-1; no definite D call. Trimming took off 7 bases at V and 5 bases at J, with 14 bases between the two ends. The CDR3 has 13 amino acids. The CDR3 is CASIEAGETEAFF. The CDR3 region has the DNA TGTGCCAGCATCGAGGCGGGTGAAACTGAAGCTTTCTTT.

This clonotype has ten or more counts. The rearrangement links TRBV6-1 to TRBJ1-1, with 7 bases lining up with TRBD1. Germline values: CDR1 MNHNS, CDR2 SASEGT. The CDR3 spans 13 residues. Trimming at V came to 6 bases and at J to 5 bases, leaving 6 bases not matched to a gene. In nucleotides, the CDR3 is TGTGCCAGCAGAAGGGGGCATGGGACTGAAGCTTTCTTT. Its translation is CASRRGHGTEAFF.

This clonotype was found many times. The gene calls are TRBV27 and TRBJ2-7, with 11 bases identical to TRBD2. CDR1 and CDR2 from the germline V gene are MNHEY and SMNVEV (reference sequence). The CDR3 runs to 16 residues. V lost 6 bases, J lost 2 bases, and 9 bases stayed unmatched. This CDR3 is CASSSILAGETYEQYF. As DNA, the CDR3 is TGTGCCAGCAGCTCTATACTAGCGGGAGAGACCTACGAGCAGTACTTC.

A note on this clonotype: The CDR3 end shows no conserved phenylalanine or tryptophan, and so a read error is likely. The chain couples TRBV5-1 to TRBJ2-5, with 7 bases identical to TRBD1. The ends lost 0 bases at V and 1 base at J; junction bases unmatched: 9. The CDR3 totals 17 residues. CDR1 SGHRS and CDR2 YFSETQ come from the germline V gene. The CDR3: CASSLGPGQIFQETQYS. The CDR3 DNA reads TGCGCCAGCAGCTTGGGTCCGGGACAGATTTTCCAAGAGACCCAGTACTCC.